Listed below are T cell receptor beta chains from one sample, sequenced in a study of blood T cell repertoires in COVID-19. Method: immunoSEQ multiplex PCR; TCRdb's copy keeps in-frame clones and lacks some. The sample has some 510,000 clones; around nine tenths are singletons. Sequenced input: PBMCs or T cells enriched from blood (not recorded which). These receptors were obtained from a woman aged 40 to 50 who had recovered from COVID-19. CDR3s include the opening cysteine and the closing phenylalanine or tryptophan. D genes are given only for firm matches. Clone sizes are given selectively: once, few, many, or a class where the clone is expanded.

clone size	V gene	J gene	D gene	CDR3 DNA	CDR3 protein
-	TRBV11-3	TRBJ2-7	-	TGTGCCAGCAGCTTCAACAGGGAGTACGAGCAGTACTTC	CASSFNREYEQYF
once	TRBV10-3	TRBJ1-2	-	TGTGCCATCAGTGAACGGGAAGATGGCTACACCTTC	CAISEREDGYTF
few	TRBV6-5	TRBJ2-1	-	TGTGCCAGCAGTTACGGACAGTTCGACAATGAGCAGTTCTTC	CASSYGQFDNEQFF
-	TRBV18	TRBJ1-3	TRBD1	TGTGCCAGCTCACCTTTGATTGGACAGGGCCCTGGAAACACCATATATTTT	CASSPLIGQGPGNTIYF
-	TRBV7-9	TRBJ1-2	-	TGTGCCAGCTATCCGGCAGACACTAACTATGGCTACACCTTC	CASYPADTNYGYTF
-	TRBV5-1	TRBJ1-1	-	TGCGCCAGCAGCTTACAGGGCTTTGGGAACACTGAAGCTTTCTTT	CASSLQGFGNTEAFF
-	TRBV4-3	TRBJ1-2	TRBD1	TGCGCCAGCAGCCAAGATAGGAGACAGGGCTATGGCTACACCTTC	CASSQDRRQGYGYTF
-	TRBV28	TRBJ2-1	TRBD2	TGTGCCAGCAGGTCTCTAGCGGGGCCCTACAATGAGCAGTTCTTC	CASRSLAGPYNEQFF
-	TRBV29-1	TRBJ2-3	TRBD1	TGCAGCGTTGTGGGACAGGGGCCAGATACGCAGTATTTT	CSVVGQGPDTQYF
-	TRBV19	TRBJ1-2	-	TGTGCCAGTAGTATGGCTAGGACAGTACCCTATGGCTACACCTTC	CASSMARTVPYGYTF
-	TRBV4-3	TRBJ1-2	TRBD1	TGCGCCAGCAGCCTAATACCGGGACAGGGGTCCTATGGCTACACCTTC	CASSLIPGQGSYGYTF
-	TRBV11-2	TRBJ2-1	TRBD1	TGTGCCAGCAGTACACCCGAGGGACAGAACTACAATGAGCAGTTCTTC	CASSTPEGQNYNEQFF
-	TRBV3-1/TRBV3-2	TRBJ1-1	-	TGTGCCAGCAGTTCCCACCCCGGGGAAAGAGGGGCTTTCTTT	CASSSHPGERGAFF
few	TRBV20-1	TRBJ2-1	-	TGCAGTGCCGGAGGCGATGAGCAGTTCTTC	CSAGGDEQFF
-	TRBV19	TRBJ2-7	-	TGTGCCAGTTCCCCTGAGGCGGGTTCCTACGAGCAGTACTTC	CASSPEAGSYEQYF
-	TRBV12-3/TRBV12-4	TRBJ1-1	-	TGTGCCAGCAGGACAGCTTCGAACACTGAAGCTTTCTTT	CASRTASNTEAFF
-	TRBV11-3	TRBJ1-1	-	TGTGCCAGCCGGTTGGGGGAGGTGAACACTGAAGCTTTCTTT	CASRLGEVNTEAFF
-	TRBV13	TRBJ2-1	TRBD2	TGTGCCAGCAGTATCCGGGGGGCCTACAATGAGCAGTTCTTC	CASSIRGAYNEQFF
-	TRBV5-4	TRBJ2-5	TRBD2	TGTGCCAGCAGCTTCACTAGCGACAGACAAGAGACCCAGTACTTC	CASSFTSDRQETQYF
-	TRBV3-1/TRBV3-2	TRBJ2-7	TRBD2	TGTGCCAGCAGCCAGACTAGCGGGAGGTACGAGCAGTACTTC	CASSQTSGRYEQYF
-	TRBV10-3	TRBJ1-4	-	TGTGCCATCAGTGAGTCTGGCTCCGAAAAACTGTTTTTT	CAISESGSEKLFF
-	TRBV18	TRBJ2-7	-	TGTGCCAGCTCACCATTGAATCTTCAGGGTCTTAATTACGAGCAGTACTTC	CASSPLNLQGLNYEQYF
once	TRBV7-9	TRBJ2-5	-	TGTGCCAGCAGCCCCTCCGAGGGACTCACCCAGTACTTC	CASSPSEGLTQYF
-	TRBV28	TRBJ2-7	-	TGTGCCAGCAGACAGGTGGGATCCAACGAGCAGTACTTC	CASRQVGSNEQYF